A selection of T cell receptor beta chains follows, all from one sample in a study of monozygotic twins with inflammatory bowel disease. TCRdb re-analyzed the 5' RACE reads; it lists each CDR3 protein once, without DNA. In all, the sample yields around 380,000 distinct CDR3 sequences. Sequencing input: blood. The receptor set was obtained from a human donor with ulcerative colitis or Crohn's disease, or a healthy co-twin of an affected twin (not recorded which). CDR3s include the opening cysteine and the closing phenylalanine or tryptophan.

j_gene	v_gene	CDR3aa
TRBJ2-4	TRBV20-1	CSARVQQNIQYF
TRBJ1-5	TRBV7-9	CASSLGRTANDQPQHF
TRBJ2-5	TRBV20-1	CSARPERERQETQYF
TRBJ1-6	TRBV11-1	CASRPSQGINSYNSPLHF
TRBJ2-2	TRBV12-3/TRBV12-4	CASSLAKTGELFF
TRBJ2-7	TRBV5-6	CASSPRLAVDYEQYF
TRBJ1-1	TRBV5-5	CASSPTGTNPEAFF
TRBJ2-7	TRBV6-1	CASRHTSGGRYEQYF
TRBJ2-3	TRBV5-6	CASSTGRDTQYF
TRBJ2-7	TRBV5-1	CASSFTTSGGGEQYF
TRBJ1-5	TRBV6-5	CASSWGSNQPQHF
TRBJ1-2	TRBV5-6	CASSLAGTRGDGYTF
TRBJ2-1	TRBV15	CATSRSGDRHYNEQFF
TRBJ1-3	TRBV5-1	CASSGTSGNTIYF
TRBJ2-3	TRBV7-3	CASSPPWSEAQYF
TRBJ2-3	TRBV6-1	CASSPGGDFTDTQYF
TRBJ1-2	TRBV7-9	CASSQGQGETNYGYTF
TRBJ2-7	TRBV4-1	CASSQEEGYEQYF
TRBJ2-3	TRBV18	CASSPSGGTPGTDTQYF
TRBJ2-7	TRBV10-2	CASRVGPSYEQYF
TRBJ2-3	TRBV18	CASAPDFTDTQYF
TRBJ2-3	TRBV13	CASSPYSGRSTDTQYF
TRBJ2-3	TRBV5-1	CASSLQGFSSDTQYF
TRBJ1-3	TRBV5-4	CASSLAGVAGNTIYF
TRBJ2-3	TRBV13	CASSFPRQAGGADTQYF
TRBJ1-2	TRBV7-2	CASSRTGIGGYTF
TRBJ1-6	TRBV20-1	CSAATEGSNSPLHF